Included here is one TCR beta chain sequence, with context. The sample comes from a study of shared T cell receptors in the human thymus. Libraries were prepared by immunoSEQ multiplex PCR; TCRdb keeps only in-frame clonotypes and omits some of them. The sample yields roughly 410,000 clones, 95% seen once. Germline CDR1 and CDR2: MNHEY and SMNVEV (reference sequence). CDR3 length: 13 residues. V lost 8 bases and J lost 6; bases outside the gene matches: 10. The sequence derives from a human donor. The sequenced sample consisted of thymocytes. The chain carries TRBV27 and TRBJ2-7; 7 bases line up with TRBD1. The chain's CDR3 is CASGDRIRGEQYF. The CDR3 DNA reads TGTGCCAGCGGGGACAGAATCAGAGGCGAGCAGTACTTC.